What follows are 11 T cell receptor beta chains derived from one specimen sequenced in a study of a mutant IDH1 vaccine in newly diagnosed glioma. Assay used: immunoSEQ multiplex PCR; TCRdb lists only in-frame clones, some missing. Here the sample spans around 120,000 clones, over 75% being singletons. Stated time point: week 11, during vaccination. A single vaccine dose contained 300 ug of mutant IDH1 20-mer peptide, and topical imiquimod was used with it. Antigen specificity for these receptors is unknown. Sequenced material: PBMCs, taken from a glioma patient whose treatment included an IDH1 peptide vaccine. The source is a man aged 40-49 years with glioma.

The gene calls are TRBV5-4 and TRBJ1-2; the D gene is possibly TRBD1 (6 bases). This CDR3 has 14 amino acids. CDR1 and CDR2 (germline): SGHNT, YYREEE (reference sequence). V gave up 1 base and J gave up 5 bases, with 12 bases separating them. The CDR3 DNA follows: TGTGCCAGCAGCTTGATTGGGCAGGGGTATGGCTACACCTTC. Protein sequence: CASSLIGQGYGYTF. The entire variable domain, with the rest obtained from reference TRBV5-4 and TRBJ1-2, is as follows: ETGVTQSPTHLIKTRGQQVTLRCSSQSGHNTVSWYQQALGQGPQFIFQYYREEENGRGNFPPRFSGLQFPNYSSELNVNALELDDSALYLCASSLIGQGYGYTFGSGTRLTVV.

CDR3 in DNA: TGTGCCAGCAGCCCCCAGACAGGTCGCGGAAACACCATATATTTT. This codes for CASSPQTGRGNTIYF. The chain joins TRBV7-8 to TRBJ1-3; D might be TRBD1 (6 bases). The germline V and J ends were trimmed by 5 bases and 4 bases, with 15 bases remaining between them. Germline CDR1 reads SGHVS; CDR2 reads FQNEAQ. CDR3 length equals 15 residues.

The chain uses TRBV5-8 and TRBJ1-5; D is possibly TRBD1 (5 bases). The CDR3 is 17 residues long. Germline-derived CDR1 and CDR2 are SGHTS and YDEGEE. The V end was cut by 1 base, the J end by 2 bases, with 16 bases between. CDR3 DNA: TGTGCCAGCAGCTTGTTAGGAGGGGTAGGTGGCAATCAGCCCCAGCATTTT. Translation gives CASSLLGGVGGNQPQHF.

The chain employs TRBV4-2 and TRBJ2-7; 12 bases align to TRBD2. The V gene end was trimmed by 2 bases and the J gene end by 5 bases; junction bases not matched to a gene: 4. The V gene's germline CDR1 is LGHNA and CDR2 YNFKEQ. CDR3 length equals 15 residues. CDR3 nucleotide sequence: TGTGCCAGCAGCCAACTAGCGGGAGGGGGCAACGAGCAGTACTTC. It specifies CASSQLAGGGNEQYF.

This rearrangement joins TRBV5-5 to TRBJ2-3; TRBD2 agrees at 9 bases. V lost 0 bases and J lost 7; bases outside the gene matches: 12. The CDR3 has 17 amino acids. Germline V gives CDR1 SGHKS, CDR2 YYEKEE (reference sequence). As DNA, the CDR3 is TGTGCCAGCAGCTTGGGAGTCCAGACTAGCGGAATGTATACGCAGTATTTT. Translation gives CASSLGVQTSGMYTQYF. Variable domain in full (rest from reference TRBV5-5 and TRBJ2-3): DAGVTQSPTHLIKTRGQQVTLRCSPISGHKSVSWYQQVLGQGPQFIFQYYEKEERGRGNFPDRFSARQFPNYSSELNVNALLLGDSALYLCASSLGVQTSGMYTQYFGPGTRLTVL.

V and J are TRBV4-3 and TRBJ1-4; D remains ambiguous. The germline V and J ends were trimmed by 1 base and 4 bases, with 13 bases remaining between them. Germline-derived CDR1 and CDR2 are LGHNA and YSLEER. This CDR3 is 16 amino acids long. CDR3 residues: CASSQANGAVNEKLFF. The CDR3 coding sequence is TGCGCCAGCAGCCAAGCCAACGGCGCCGTTAATGAAAAACTGTTTTTT.

The J gene is TRBJ2-5, the V gene TRBV9, with TRBD2 matching 11 bases. The CDR3 length is 16 residues. V was clipped by 3 bases and J by 4 bases; unmatched bases: 8. Germline V gives CDR1 SGDLS, CDR2 YYNGEE. The CDR3 nucleotides read TGTGCCAGCAGCGGGGGGACTAGCGGCGTTTTAGAGACCCAGTACTTC. It codes for CASSGGTSGVLETQYF.

The chain uses TRBV7-2 and TRBJ2-7; D remains unclear. Trimming took off 0 bases at V and 5 bases at J, with 14 bases between the two ends. Germline values: CDR1 SGHTA, CDR2 FQGNSA. The CDR3 contains 15 residues. This CDR3 is CASSLAWTHAHEQYF. CDR3 nucleotides: TGTGCCAGCAGCTTAGCGTGGACGCATGCCCACGAGCAGTACTTC. The full variable domain, its missing parts supplied by reference TRBV7-2 and TRBJ2-7, is GAGVSQSPSNKVTEKGKDVELRCDPISGHTALYWYRQSLGQGLEFLIYFQGNSAPDKSGLPSDRFSAERTGGSVSTLTIQRTQQEDSAVYLCASSLAWTHAHEQYFGPGTRLTVT.

The chain combines TRBV6-1 with TRBJ2-7; D is unresolved. Trimming removed 2 bases at V and 12 bases at J, with 11 bases between. The CDR3 contains 11 residues. Germline CDR1 is MNHNS and CDR2 is SASEGT. CDR3 region: CASSEKFGMYF. For the CDR3, the DNA is TGTGCCAGCAGTGAAAAGTTTGGGATGTACTTC.

J is TRBJ2-2 and V is TRBV6-6; D remains ambiguous. Between the trimmed V and J ends, which lost 5 bases and 5 bases, there was a span of 9 bases. The CDR3 runs to 13 residues. CDR1 and CDR2 (germline): MNHNY, SVGAGI (reference sequence). The CDR3 reads CASSPGPTGELFF. Written as DNA, the CDR3 is TGTGCCAGCAGTCCGGGCCCGACCGGGGAGCTGTTTTTT.

V is TRBV6-5 and J is TRBJ2-1; 12 bases are shared with TRBD1. CDR1 and CDR2 (germline): MNHEY, SVGAGI. V was pared by 2 bases and J by 3 bases, with 2 bases of the junction left unmatched. CDR3 size: 16 residues. Here the CDR3 reads CASSYGTGGIYNEQFF. For the CDR3, the DNA is TGTGCCAGCAGTTACGGGACAGGGGGCATCTACAATGAGCAGTTCTTC.